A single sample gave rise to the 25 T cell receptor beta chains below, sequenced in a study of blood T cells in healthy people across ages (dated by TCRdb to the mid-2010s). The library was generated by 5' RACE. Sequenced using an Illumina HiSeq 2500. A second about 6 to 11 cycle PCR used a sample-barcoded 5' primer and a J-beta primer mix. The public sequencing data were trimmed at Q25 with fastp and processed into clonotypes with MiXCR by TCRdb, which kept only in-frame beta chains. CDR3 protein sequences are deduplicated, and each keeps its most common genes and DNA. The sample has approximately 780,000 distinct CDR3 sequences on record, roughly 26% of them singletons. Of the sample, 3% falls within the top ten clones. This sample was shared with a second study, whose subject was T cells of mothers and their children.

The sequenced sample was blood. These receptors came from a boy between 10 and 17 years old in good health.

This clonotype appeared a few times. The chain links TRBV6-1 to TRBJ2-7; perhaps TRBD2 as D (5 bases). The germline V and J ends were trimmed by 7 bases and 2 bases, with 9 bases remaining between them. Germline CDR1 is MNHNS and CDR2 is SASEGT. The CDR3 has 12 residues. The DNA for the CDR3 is TGTGCCAGCAACGGGATTCCCTACGAGCAGTACTTC. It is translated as CASNGIPYEQYF.

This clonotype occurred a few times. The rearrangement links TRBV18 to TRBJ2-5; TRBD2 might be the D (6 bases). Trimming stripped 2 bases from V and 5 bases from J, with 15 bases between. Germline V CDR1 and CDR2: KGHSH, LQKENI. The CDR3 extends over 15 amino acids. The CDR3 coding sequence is TGTGCCAGCTCACCAATTGTCCTAGCGTCGGAGACCCAGTACTTC. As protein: CASSPIVLASETQYF.

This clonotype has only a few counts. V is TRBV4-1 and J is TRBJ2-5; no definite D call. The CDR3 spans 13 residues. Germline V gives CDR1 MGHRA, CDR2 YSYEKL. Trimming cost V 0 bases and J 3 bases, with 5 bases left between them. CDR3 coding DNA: TGCGCCAGCAGCCAAGAGAACAAAGAGACCCAGTACTTC. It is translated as CASSQENKETQYF.

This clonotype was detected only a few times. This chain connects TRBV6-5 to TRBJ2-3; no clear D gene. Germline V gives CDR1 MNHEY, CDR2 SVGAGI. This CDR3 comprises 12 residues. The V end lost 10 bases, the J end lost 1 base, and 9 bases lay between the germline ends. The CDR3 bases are TGTGCCACCCGAGTGGGCACAGATACGCAGTATTTT. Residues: CATRVGTDTQYF.

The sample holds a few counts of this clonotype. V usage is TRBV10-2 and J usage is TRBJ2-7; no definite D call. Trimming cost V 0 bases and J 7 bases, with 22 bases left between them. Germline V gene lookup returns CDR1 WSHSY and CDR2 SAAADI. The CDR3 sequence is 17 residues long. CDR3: CASSESNHVTIPTEQYF. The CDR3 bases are TGCGCCAGCAGTGAGTCGAACCATGTCACAATACCTACGGAGCAGTACTTC.

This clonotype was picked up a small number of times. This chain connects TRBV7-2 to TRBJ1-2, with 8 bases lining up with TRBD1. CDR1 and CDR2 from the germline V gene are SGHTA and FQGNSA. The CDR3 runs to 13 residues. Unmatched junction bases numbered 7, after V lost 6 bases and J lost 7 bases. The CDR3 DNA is TGTGCCAGCAGTGGGACAGGCCTTGGTGGCTACACCTTC. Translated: CASSGTGLGGYTF.

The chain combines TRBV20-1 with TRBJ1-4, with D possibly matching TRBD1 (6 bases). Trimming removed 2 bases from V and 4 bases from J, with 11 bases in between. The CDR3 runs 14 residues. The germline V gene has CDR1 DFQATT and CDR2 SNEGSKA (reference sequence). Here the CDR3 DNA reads TGCAGTGCTAGACCACAGGGATTTAATGAAAAACTGTTTTTT. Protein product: CSARPQGFNEKLFF.

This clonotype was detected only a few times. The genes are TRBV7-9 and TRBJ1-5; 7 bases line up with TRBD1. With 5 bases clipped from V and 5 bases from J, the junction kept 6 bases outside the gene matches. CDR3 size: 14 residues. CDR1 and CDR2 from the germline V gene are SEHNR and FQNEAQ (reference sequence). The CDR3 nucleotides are TGTGCCAGCAGCCCGACAGGGCTGGATCAGCCCCAGCATTTT. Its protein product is CASSPTGLDQPQHF.

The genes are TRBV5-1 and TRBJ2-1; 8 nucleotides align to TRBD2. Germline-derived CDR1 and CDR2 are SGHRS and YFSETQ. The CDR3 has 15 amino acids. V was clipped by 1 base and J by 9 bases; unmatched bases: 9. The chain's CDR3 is CASSLRGGGFIEQFF. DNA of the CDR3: TGCGCCAGCAGCTTGCGTGGCGGGGGGTTTATTGAGCAGTTCTTC.

The CDR3 sequence: CASRVEGNEQYF. The CDR3, as DNA: TGTGCCAGCAGGGTGGAGGGGAACGAGCAGTACTTC. The chain recombines TRBV21-1 with TRBJ2-7; the tabulated D call, TRBD2, remains unverified against the DNA. TRBV21-1 is marked as a pseudogene. This CDR3 comprises 12 residues.

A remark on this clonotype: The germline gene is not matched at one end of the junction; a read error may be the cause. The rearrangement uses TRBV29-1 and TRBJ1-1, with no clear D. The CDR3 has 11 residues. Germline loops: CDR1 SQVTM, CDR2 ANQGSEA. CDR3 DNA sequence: TGCAGCGTATCCTTGAACACTGAAACTTTCTTT. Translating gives CSVSLNTETFF.

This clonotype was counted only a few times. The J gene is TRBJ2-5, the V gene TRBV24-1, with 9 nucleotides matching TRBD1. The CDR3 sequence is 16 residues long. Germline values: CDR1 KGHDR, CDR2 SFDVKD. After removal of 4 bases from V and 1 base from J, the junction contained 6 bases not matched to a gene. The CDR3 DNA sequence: TGTGCCACCAGTGACGCCCCGGGACAGGGCCAAGAGACCCAGTACTTC. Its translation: CATSDAPGQGQETQYF.

The chain's CDR3 is CAISESLAGGYNEQFF. Written as DNA, the CDR3 is TGTGCCATCAGTGAGTCATTGGCGGGGGGCTACAATGAGCAGTTCTTC. The J gene is TRBJ2-5, the V gene TRBV10-3; 8 bases map to TRBD2. The J call may not be correct, given that the DNA end is closer to TRBJ2-1. From germline, CDR1 is ENHRY and CDR2 SYGVKD. The CDR3 is made up of 16 amino acids.

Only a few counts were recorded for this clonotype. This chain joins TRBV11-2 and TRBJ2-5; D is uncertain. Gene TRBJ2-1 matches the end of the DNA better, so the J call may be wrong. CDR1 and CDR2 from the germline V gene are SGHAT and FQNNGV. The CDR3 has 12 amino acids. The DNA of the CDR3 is TGTGCCAGCAGCTTATTAGGACGGGAGCAGTTCTTC. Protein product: CASSLLGREQFF.

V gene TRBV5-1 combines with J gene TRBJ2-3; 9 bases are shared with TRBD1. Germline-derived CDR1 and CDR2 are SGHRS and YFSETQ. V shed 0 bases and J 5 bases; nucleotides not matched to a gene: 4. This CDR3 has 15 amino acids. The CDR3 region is CASSLAVTGGDTQYF. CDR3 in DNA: TGCGCCAGCAGCTTGGCGGTGACAGGGGGAGATACGCAGTATTTT.

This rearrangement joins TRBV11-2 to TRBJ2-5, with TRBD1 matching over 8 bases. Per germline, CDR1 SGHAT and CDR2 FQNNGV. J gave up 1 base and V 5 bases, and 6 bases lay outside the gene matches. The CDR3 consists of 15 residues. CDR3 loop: CASSPDRAFQETQYF. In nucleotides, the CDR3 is TGTGCCAGCAGCCCGGACAGGGCTTTCCAAGAGACCCAGTACTTC.

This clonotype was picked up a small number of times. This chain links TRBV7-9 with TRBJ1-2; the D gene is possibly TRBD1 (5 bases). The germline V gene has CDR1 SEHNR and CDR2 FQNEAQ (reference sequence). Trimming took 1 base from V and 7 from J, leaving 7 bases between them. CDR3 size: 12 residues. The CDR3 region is CASSLDGGGYTF. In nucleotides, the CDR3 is TGTGCCAGCAGCTTAGACGGGGGTGGCTACACCTTC.

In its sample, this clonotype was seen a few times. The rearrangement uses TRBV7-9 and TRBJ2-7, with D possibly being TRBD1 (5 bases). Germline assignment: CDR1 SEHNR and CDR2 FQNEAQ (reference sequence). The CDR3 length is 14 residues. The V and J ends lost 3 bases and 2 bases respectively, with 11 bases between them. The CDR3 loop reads CASSFLGATYEQYF. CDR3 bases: TGTGCCAGCAGCTTCCTTGGGGCCACCTACGAGCAGTACTTC. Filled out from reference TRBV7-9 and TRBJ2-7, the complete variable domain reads DTGVSQNPRHKITKRGQNVTFRCDPISEHNRLYWYRQTLGQGPEFLTYFQNEAQLEKSRLLSDRFSAERPKGSFSTLEIQRTEQGDSAMYLCASSFLGATYEQYFGPGTRLTVT.

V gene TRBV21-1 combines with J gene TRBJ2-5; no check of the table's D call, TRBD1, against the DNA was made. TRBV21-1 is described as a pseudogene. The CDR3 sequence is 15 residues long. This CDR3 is CASSKEGEGEGTQYF. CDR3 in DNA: TGTGCCAGCAGCAAAGAGGGAGAGGGGGAAGGGACCCAGTACTTC.

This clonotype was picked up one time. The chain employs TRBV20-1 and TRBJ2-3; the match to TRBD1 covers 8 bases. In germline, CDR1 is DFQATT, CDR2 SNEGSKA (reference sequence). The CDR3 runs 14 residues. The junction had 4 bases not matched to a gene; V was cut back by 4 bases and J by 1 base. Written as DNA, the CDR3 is TGCAGTGCTAACCAGGGGGCAGGCACAGATACGCAGTATTTT. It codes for CSANQGAGTDTQYF.

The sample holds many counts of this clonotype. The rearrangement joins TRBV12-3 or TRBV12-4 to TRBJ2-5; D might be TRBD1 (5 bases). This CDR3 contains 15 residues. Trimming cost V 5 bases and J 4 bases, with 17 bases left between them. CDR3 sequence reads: CASSPRAAGSETQYF. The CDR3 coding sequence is TGTGCCAGCAGTCCCCGGGCCGCAGGGTCAGAGACCCAGTACTTC.

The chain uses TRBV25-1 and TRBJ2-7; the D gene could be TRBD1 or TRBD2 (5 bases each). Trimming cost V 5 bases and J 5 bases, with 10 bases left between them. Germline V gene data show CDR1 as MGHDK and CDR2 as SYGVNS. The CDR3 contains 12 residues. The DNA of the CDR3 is TGTGCCAGCAGTTACCAGGGAGACGAGCAGTACTTC. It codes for CASSYQGDEQYF.

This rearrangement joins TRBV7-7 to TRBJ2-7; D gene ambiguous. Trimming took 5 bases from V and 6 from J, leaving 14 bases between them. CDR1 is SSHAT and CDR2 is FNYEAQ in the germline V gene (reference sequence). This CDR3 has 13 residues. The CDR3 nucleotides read TGTGCCAGCAGCCCAAACATTGAAGGCGAGCAGTACTTC. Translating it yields CASSPNIEGEQYF.

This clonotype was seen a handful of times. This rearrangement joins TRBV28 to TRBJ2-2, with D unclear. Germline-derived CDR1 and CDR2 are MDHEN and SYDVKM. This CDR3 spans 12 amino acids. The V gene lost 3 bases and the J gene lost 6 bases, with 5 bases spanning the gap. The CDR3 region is CASSLTSGELFF. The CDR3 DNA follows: TGTGCCAGCAGTTTGACGTCCGGGGAGCTGTTTTTT.

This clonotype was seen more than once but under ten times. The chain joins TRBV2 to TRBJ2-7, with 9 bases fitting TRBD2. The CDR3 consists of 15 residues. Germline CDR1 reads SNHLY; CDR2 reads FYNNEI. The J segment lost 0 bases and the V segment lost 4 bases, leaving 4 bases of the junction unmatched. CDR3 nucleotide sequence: TGTGCCAGCAGTGCCCAAGCGGGGGGCTCCTACGAGCAGTACTTC. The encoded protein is CASSAQAGGSYEQYF.